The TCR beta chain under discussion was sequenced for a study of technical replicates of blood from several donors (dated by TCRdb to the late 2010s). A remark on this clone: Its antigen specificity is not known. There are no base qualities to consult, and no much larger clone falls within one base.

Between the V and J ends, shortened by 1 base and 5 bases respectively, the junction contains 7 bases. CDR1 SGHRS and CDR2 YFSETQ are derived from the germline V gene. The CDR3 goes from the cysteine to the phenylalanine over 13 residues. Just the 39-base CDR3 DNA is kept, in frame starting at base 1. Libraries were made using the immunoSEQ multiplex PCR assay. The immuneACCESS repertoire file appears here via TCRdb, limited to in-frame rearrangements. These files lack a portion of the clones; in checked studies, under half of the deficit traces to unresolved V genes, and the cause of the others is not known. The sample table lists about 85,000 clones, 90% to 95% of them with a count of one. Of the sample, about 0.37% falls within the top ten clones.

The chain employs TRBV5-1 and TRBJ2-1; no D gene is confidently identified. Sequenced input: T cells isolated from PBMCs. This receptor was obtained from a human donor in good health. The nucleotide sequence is TGCGCCAGCAGCTTGATAGACAACAATGAGCAGTTCTTC. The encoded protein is CASSLIDNNEQFF.